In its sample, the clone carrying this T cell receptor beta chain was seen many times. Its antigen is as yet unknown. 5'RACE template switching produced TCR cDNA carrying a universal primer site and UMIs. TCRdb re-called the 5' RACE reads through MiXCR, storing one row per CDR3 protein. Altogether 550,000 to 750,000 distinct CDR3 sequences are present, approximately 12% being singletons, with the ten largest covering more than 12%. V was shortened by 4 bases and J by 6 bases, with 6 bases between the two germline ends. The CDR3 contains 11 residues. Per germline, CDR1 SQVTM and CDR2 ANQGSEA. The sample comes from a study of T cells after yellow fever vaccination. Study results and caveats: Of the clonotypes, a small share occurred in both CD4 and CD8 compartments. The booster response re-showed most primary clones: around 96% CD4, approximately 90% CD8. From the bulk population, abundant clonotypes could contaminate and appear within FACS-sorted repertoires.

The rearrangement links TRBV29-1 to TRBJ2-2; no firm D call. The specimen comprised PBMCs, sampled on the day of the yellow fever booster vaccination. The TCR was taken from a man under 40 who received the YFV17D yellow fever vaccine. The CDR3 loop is CSVASPGELFF. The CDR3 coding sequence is TGCAGCGTTGCATCGCCCGGGGAGCTGTTTTTT.